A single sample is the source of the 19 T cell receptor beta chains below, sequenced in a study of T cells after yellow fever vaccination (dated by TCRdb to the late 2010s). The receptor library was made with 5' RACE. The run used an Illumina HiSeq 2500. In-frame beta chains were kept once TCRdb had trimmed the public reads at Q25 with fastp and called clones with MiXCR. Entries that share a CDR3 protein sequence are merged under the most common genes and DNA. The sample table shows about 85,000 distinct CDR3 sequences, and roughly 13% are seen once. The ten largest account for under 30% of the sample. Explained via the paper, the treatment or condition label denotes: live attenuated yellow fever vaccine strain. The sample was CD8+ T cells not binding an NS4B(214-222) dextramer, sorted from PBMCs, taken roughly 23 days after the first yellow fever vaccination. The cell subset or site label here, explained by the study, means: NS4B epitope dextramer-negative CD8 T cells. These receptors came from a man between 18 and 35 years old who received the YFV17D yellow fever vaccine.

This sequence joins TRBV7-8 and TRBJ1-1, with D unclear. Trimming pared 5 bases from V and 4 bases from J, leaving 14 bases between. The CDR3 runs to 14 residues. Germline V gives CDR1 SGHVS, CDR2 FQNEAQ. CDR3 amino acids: CASSLRRYPTEAFF. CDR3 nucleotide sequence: TGTGCCAGCAGCCTCCGGAGGTATCCCACTGAAGCTTTCTTT.

In DNA form, the CDR3 reads TGTGCCAGCAGTTTTTTTTTGGACAGGGGTGGGACCGGGGAGCTGTTTTTT. This gives the protein CASSFFLDRGGTGELFF. This chain links TRBV28 with TRBJ2-2; TRBD1 matches at 9 bases. This CDR3 is 17 amino acids long. The trim removed 3 bases at V and 5 bases at J, leaving 10 bases unmatched. The V gene's germline CDR1 is MDHEN and CDR2 SYDVKM.

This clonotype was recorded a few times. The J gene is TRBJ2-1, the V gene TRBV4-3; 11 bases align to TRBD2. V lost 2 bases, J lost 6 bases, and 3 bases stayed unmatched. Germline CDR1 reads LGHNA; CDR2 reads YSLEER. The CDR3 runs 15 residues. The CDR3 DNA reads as TGCGCCAGCAGCCAACTAGCGGGGGGAATCAATGAGCAGTTCTTC. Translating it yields CASSQLAGGINEQFF.

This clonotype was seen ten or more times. CDR3 coding DNA: TGCGCCAGCAGCCAAGATCTTAGCTCTGGGGCCAACGTCCTGACTTTC. Protein: CASSQDLSSGANVLTF. The J gene is TRBJ2-6, the V gene TRBV4-3; D gene unclear. Germline CDR1 is LGHNA and CDR2 is YSLEER. V was pared by 0 bases and J by 0 bases, with 6 bases between. The CDR3 extends over 16 amino acids.

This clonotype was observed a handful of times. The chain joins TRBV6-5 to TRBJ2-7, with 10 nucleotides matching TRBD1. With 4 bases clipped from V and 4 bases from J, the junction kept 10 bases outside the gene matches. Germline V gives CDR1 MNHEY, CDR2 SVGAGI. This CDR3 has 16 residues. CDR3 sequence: CASSSRTGGVWYEQYV. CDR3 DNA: TGTGCCAGCAGTTCTCGGACAGGGGGAGTGTGGTACGAGCAGTACGTC.

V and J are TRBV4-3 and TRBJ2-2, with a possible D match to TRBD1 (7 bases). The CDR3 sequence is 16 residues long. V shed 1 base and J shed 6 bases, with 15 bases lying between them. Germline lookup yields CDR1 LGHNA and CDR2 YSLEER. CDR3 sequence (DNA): TGCGCCAGCAGCCAAGGACTCCCAGGGGGGTCCGGGGAGCTGTTTTTT. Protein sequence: CASSQGLPGGSGELFF.

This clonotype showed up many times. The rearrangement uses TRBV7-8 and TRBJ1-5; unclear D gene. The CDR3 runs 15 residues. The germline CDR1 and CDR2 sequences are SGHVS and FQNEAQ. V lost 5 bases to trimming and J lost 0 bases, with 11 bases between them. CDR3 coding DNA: TGTGCCAGCAGCCCGAAGCCGGATAGCAATCAGCCCCAGCATTTT. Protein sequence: CASSPKPDSNQPQHF.

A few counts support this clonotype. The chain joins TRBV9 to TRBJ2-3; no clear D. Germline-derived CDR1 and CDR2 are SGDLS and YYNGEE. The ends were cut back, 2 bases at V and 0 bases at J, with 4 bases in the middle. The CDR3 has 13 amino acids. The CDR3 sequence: CASSVDSTDTQYF. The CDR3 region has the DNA TGTGCCAGCAGCGTGGACAGCACAGATACGCAGTATTTT.

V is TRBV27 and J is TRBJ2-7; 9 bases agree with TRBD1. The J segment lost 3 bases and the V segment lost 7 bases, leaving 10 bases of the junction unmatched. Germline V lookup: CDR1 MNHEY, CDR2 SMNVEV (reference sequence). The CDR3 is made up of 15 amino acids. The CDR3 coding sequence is TGTGCCAGCACTCCCTTGGGACAGGGTGTCTACGAGCAGTACTTC. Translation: CASTPLGQGVYEQYF.

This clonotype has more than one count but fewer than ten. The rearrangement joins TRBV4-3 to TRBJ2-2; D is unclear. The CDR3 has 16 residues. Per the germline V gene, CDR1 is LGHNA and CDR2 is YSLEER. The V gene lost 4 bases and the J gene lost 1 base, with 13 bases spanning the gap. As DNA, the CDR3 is TGCGCCAGCAGCCCCCGTACAGACGAGAACACCGGGGAGCTGTTTTTT. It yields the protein CASSPRTDENTGELFF.

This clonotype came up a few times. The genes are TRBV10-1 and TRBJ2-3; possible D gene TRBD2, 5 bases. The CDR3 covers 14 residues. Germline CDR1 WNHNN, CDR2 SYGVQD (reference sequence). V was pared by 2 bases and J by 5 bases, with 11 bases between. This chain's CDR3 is CASSERELGDTQYF. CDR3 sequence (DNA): TGCGCCAGCAGTGAGCGGGAACTAGGAGATACGCAGTATTTT.

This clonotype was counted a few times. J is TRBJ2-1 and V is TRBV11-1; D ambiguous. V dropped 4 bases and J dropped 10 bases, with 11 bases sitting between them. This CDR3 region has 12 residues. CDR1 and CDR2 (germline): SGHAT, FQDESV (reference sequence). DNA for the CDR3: TGTGCCAGCAGCTACTCTCGGCAGGAGCAGTTCTTC. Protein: CASSYSRQEQFF. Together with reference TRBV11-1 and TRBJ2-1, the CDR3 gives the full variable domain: EAEVAQSPRYKITEKSQAVAFWCDPISGHATLYWYRQILGQGPELLVQFQDESVVDDSQLPKDRFSAERLKGVDSTLKIQPAELGDSAMYLCASSYSRQEQFFGPGTRLTVL.

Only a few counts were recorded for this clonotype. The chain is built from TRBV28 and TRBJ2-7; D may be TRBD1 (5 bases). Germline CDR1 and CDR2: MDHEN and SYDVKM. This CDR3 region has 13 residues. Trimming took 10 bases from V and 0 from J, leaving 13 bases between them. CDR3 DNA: TGTGCCACCAAAAATACAGGCTCCTACGAGCAGTACGTC. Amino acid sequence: CATKNTGSYEQYV.

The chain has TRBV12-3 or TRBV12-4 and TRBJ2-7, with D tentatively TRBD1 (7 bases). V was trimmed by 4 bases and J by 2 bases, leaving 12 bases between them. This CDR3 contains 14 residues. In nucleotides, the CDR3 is TGTGCCAGCAGTTCGGGGGACAGTCCCTACGAGCAGTACGTC. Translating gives CASSSGDSPYEQYV.

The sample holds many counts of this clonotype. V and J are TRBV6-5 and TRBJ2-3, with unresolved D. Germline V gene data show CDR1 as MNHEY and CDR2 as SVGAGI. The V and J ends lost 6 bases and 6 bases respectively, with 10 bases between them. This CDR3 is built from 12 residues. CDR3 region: CASSENWDTQYF. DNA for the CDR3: TGTGCCAGCAGCGAGAACTGGGATACGCAGTATTTT.

For the CDR3, the DNA is TGCGCCAGCAGCCAAGACCGTACTAACTATGGCTACACCTTC. Translated, it gives CASSQDRTNYGYTF. V and J are TRBV4-3 and TRBJ1-2; the D is unclear. This CDR3 has 14 amino acids. Germline-derived CDR1 and CDR2 are LGHNA and YSLEER. The germline V and J ends were trimmed by 0 bases and 0 bases, with 5 bases remaining between them.

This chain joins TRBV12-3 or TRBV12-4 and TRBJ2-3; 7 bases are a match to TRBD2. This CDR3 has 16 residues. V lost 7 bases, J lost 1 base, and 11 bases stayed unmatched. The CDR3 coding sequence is TGTGCCAGCATACCCCCGACAGCGGGGCGCACAGATACGCAGTATTTT. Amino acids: CASIPPTAGRTDTQYF.

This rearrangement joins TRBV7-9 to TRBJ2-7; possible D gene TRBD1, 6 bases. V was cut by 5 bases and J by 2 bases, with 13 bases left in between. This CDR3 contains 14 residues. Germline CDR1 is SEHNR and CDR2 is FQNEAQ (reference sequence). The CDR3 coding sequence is TGTGCCAGCAGCACTGTCAGGACAGCCTACGAGCAGTACGTC. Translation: CASSTVRTAYEQYV.

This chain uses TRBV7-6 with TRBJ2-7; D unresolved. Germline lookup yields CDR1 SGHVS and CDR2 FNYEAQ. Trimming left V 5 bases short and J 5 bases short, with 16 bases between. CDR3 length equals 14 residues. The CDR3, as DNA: TGTGCCAGCAGCCTATCGGGCTCAGGAGACGAGCAGTACTTC. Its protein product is CASSLSGSGDEQYF.